These 14 T cell receptor beta chains were all obtained from the same sample, sequenced in a study of blood T cell repertoires in COVID-19. Some clones are missing from TCRdb's copy, which holds only in-frame ones; the method was immunoSEQ multiplex PCR. The sample gives approximately 320,000 clones, roughly nine tenths of which show up once; approximately 10% is in the top ten. The material sequenced was peripheral blood. These receptors came from a woman in her twenties or thirties with COVID-19, enrolled during active disease.

The J gene is TRBJ1-2, the V gene TRBV7-6; the D is unclear. The CDR3 is 13 residues long. The germline V gene encodes CDR1 SGHVS and CDR2 FNYEAQ. Trimming cost V 5 bases and J 8 bases, with 15 bases left between them. This chain's CDR3 is CASSLGGPQGYTF. CDR3 in DNA: TGTGCCAGCAGCCTAGGCGGGCCTCAGGGCTACACCTTC.

The sample holds one count of this clone. The rearrangement joins TRBV29-1 to TRBJ1-1; possible D gene TRBD1, 6 bases. CDR1 and CDR2 from the germline V gene are SQVTM and ANQGSEA. CDR3 length equals 11 residues. The V and J ends lost 7 bases and 10 bases respectively, with 16 bases between them. The CDR3 DNA sequence: TGCAGCGCTGGCGCGGACAGCGGAGCTTTCTTT. This encodes CSAGADSGAFF.

The chain's CDR3 is CASGFEISYNEQFF. CDR3 bases: TGTGCCAGTGGTTTTGAGATATCCTACAATGAGCAGTTCTTC. The chain links TRBV19 to TRBJ2-1; D remains unclear. The CDR3 extends over 14 amino acids. Trimming took off 8 bases at V and 1 base at J, with 12 bases between the two ends. Germline V lookup: CDR1 LNHDA, CDR2 SQIVND (reference sequence). Looking up the rest from reference TRBV19 and TRBJ2-1 gives the full variable domain: DGGITQSPKYLFRKEGQNVTLSCEQNLNHDAMYWYRQDPGQGLRLIYYSQIVNDFQKGDIAEGYSVSREKKESFPLTVTSAQKNPTAFYLCASGFEISYNEQFFGPGTRLTVL.

The chain carries TRBV28 and TRBJ2-7, with a tentative D call TRBD2 (6 bases). Trimming cost V 2 bases and J 0 bases, with 17 bases left between them. CDR1 and CDR2 from the germline V gene are MDHEN and SYDVKM. The CDR3 loop spans 17 amino acids. CDR3 DNA: TGTGCCAGCAGTTTAGCAGCGACGGGGGTCCCCTCCTACGAGCAGTACTTC. Its translation: CASSLAATGVPSYEQYF.

J is TRBJ1-1 and V is TRBV5-1, with 7 nucleotides matching TRBD1. Germline trimming cut 5 bases from V and 4 bases from J; bases unmatched to any gene: 11. The germline V gene encodes CDR1 SGHRS and CDR2 YFSETQ. The CDR3 spans 15 residues. The CDR3 spells CASRYTGTEGTEAFF. The CDR3 DNA is TGCGCCAGCAGGTACACCGGGACAGAGGGCACTGAAGCTTTCTTT.

The chain combines TRBV10-2 with TRBJ1-5, with 12 bases lining up with TRBD1. Germline loops: CDR1 WSHSY, CDR2 SAAADI. The CDR3 sequence is 18 residues long. J lost 2 bases, V lost 1 base, and 6 bases had no gene match. This CDR3 is CASSEWGTGGQGNQPQHF. CDR3 nucleotides: TGCGCCAGCAGTGAGTGGGGGACAGGGGGCCAGGGCAATCAGCCCCAGCATTTT.

J is TRBJ2-3 and V is TRBV19; 8 nucleotides match TRBD2. V was clipped by 4 bases and J by 2 bases; unmatched bases: 5. The germline gives CDR1 LNHDA, CDR2 SQIVND (reference sequence). The CDR3 loop spans 15 amino acids. DNA of the CDR3: TGTGCCAGTAGTAGTAGCGGGGACCTCACAGATACGCAGTATTTT. This codes for CASSSSGDLTDTQYF.

The chain has TRBV7-9 and TRBJ1-5, with TRBD1 matching over 12 bases. CDR3 length: 14 amino acids. Germline V gives CDR1 SEHNR, CDR2 FQNEAQ (reference sequence). Trimming at V came to 5 bases and at J to 5 bases, leaving 1 base not matched to a gene. The DNA for the CDR3 is TGTGCCAGCAGCGGGACAGGGGGCGATCAGCCCCAGCATTTT. This codes for CASSGTGGDQPQHF.

The gene calls are TRBV2 and TRBJ2-2; weak D call: TRBD2 (6 bases). The CDR3 contains 13 residues. CDR1 is SNHLY and CDR2 is FYNNEI in the germline V gene. V shed 8 bases and J shed 4 bases, with 11 bases lying between them. The CDR3 spells CASDTGGTGELFF. The CDR3 DNA follows: TGTGCCAGCGATACCGGGGGCACCGGGGAGCTGTTTTTT.

CDR3: CASSHDRLEQFF. In DNA form, the CDR3 reads TGTGCCAGCAGCCACGACAGGTTAGAGCAGTTCTTC. The V gene is TRBV11-2, the J gene TRBJ2-1; possibly TRBD1 for D (6 bases). CDR3 length equals 12 residues. From germline, CDR1 is SGHAT and CDR2 FQNNGV. V dropped 5 bases and J dropped 10 bases, with 12 bases sitting between them.

This chain uses TRBV14 with TRBJ1-1; D remains ambiguous. The CDR3 totals 13 residues. Trimming took 3 bases from V and 11 from J, leaving 16 bases between them. Germline V gene sequence: CDR1 SGHDN, CDR2 FVKESK. For the CDR3, the DNA is TGTGCCAGCAGCCAGACAAGAGTGCAAGAGGCTTTCTTT. This sequence encodes CASSQTRVQEAFF.

This clone is a singleton in its sample. This chain connects TRBV5-6 to TRBJ2-7, with D perhaps matching TRBD1 (5 bases). V was pared by 0 bases and J by 2 bases, with 6 bases between. The CDR3 totals 13 residues. Germline V gives CDR1 SGHDT, CDR2 YYEEEE. CDR3 DNA sequence: TGTGCCAGCAGCTTGGCAGGGCCCTACGAGCAGTACTTC. Protein product: CASSLAGPYEQYF.

The genes are TRBV19 and TRBJ1-2, with no clear D. The V end was cut by 4 bases, the J end by 0 bases, with 9 bases between. The CDR3 extends over 14 amino acids. Germline V gene lookup returns CDR1 LNHDA and CDR2 SQIVND (reference sequence). The CDR3 reads CASSKHMANYGYTF. DNA for the CDR3: TGTGCCAGTAGTAAACACATGGCTAACTATGGCTACACCTTC.

The gene calls are TRBV10-2 and TRBJ2-5, with 12 bases that match TRBD2. CDR1 and CDR2 from the germline V gene are WSHSY and SAAADI. J gave up 1 base and V 3 bases, and 9 bases lay outside the gene matches. CDR3 size: 18 residues. CDR3 coding DNA: TGCGCCAGCAGTGACCAAGCTCTAGCGGGGGGGCTCCAAGAGACCCAGTACTTC. It translates to CASSDQALAGGLQETQYF.